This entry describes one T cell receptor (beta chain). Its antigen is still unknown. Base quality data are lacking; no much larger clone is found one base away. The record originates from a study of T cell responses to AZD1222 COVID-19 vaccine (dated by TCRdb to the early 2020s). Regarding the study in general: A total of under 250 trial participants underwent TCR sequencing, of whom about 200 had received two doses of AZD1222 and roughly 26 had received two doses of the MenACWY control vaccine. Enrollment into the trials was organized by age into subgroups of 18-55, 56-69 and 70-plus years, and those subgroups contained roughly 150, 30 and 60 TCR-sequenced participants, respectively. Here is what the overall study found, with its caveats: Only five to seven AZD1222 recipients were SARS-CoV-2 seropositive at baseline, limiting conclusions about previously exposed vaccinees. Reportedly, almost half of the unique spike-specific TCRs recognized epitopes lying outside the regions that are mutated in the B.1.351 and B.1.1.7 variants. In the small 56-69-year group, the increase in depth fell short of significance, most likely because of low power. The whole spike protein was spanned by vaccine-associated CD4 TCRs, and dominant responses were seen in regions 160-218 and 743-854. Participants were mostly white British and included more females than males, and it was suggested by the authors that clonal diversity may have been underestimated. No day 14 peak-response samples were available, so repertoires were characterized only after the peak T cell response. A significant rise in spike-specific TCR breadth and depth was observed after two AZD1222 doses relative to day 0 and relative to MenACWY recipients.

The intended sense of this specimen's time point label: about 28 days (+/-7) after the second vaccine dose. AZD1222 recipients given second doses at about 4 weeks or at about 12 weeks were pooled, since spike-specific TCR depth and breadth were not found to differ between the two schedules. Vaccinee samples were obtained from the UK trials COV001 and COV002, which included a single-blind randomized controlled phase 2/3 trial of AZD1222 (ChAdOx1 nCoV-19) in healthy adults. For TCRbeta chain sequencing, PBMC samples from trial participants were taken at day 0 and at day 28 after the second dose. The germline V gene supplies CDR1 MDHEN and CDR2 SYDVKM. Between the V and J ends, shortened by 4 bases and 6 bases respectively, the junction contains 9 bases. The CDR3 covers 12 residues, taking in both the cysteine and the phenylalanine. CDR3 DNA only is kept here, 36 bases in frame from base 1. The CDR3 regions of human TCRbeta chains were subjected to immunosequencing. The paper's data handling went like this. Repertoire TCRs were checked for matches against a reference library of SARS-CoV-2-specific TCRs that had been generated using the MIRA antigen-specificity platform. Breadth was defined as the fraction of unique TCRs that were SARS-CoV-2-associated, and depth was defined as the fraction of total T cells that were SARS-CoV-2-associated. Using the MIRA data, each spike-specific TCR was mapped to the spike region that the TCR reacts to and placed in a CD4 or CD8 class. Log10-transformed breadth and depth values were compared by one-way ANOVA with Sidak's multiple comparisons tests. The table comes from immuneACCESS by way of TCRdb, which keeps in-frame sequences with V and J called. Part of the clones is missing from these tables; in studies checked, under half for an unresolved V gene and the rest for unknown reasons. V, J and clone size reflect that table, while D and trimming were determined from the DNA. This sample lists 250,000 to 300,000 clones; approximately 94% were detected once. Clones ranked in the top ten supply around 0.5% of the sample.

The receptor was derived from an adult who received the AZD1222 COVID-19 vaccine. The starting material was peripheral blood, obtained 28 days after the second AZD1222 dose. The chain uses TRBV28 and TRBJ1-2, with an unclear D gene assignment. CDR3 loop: CASSSTKDGYTF. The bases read TGTGCCAGCAGTTCCACGAAGGATGGCTACACCTTC.